Included here is one T cell receptor beta chain sequence, with context. Antigen unknown. Treatment denoted: approximately nine-day PBMC culture with coronavirus spike peptide pools or control peptides (ViraFEST assay). Samples of CD4+ T cells were obtained from the unexposed donor before the COVID-19 pandemic (2011-2018). When about 10 days of culture had elapsed, CD4+ T cells were isolated by negative selection. The Oncomine TCR Beta short-read assay was applied to DNA of cultured CD4+ T cells. TCRdb reprocessed the PCR reads with MiXCR, giving one entry per CDR3 protein. This sample has 8,400 or so distinct CDR3 sequences, with about 42% found just once. CDR1 SGHAT and CDR2 FQNNGV come from the germline V gene. V was trimmed by 1 base and J by 5 bases, leaving 17 bases between them. CDR3 size: 16 residues. This sample is drawn from a study of vaccination and CD4 T cells after COVID-19. Study background: Drawing of post-COVID samples took place a median about 100 days after diagnosis (range 35 to 161). Post-vaccine sample collection happened at a median of around 77 days after dose two, ranging 14 to 241.

General observations from the study: Convalescent patients showed a median around 88% of reactive clones that were seen only post-vaccination.

The clonotype originates from a human donor in good health. Source material: CD4+ T cells from blood, cultured in vitro. The chain carries TRBV11-2 and TRBJ2-5, with a tentative D call TRBD1 (5 bases). The CDR3 sequence is CASSLGLGLGRETQYF. DNA of the CDR3: TGTGCCAGCAGCTTAGGGTTGGGGCTAGGTAGGGAGACCCAGTACTTC.